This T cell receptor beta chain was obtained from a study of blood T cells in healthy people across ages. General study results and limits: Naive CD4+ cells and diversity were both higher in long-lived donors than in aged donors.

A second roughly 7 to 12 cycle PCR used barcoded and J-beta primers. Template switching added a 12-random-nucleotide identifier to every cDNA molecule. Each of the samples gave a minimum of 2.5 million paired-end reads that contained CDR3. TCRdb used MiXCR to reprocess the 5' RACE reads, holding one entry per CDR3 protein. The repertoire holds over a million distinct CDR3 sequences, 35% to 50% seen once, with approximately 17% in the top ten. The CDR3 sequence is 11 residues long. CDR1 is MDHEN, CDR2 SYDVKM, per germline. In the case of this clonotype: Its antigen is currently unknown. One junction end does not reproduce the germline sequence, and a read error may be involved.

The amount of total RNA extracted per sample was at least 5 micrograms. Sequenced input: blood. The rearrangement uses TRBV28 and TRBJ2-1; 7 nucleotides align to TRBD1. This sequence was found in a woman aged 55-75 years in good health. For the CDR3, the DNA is TGTGACAGCAGCACTGGGACAGTCCCGTTCTTC. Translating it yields CDSSTGTVPFF. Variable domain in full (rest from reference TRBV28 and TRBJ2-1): DVKVTQSSRYLVKRTGEKVFLECVQDMDHENMFWYRQDPGLGLRLIYFSYDVKMKEKGDIPEGYSVSREKKERFSLILESASTNQTSMYLCDSSTGTVPFFGPGTRLTVL.